Shown below are 25 T cell receptor beta chains from a single sample sequenced in a study of cytomegalovirus exposure and HLA in healthy donors. Profiling relied on immunoSEQ multiplex PCR, and the TCRdb table lists in-frame clones only, not all of them. The top ten hold roughly 1.5% of the sample, which has 160,000 or so clones, about 86% seen once. The material sequenced was PBMCs. The receptor source for this set is a woman between 25 and 40 years old in good health and CMV-seronegative.

V is TRBV10-1 and J is TRBJ2-7; TRBD2 agrees at 9 bases. CDR1 and CDR2 (germline): WNHNN, SYGVQD (reference sequence). After removal of 0 bases from V and 7 bases from J, the junction contained 4 bases not matched to a gene. This CDR3 region has 14 residues. The CDR3 DNA reads as TGCGCCAGCAGTGAGTCGAGGCTAGCGGGGGAGCAGTACTTC. It encodes CASSESRLAGEQYF.

V and J are TRBV4-2 and TRBJ2-7, with 12 positions matching TRBD2. Germline CDR1 LGHNA, CDR2 YNFKEQ. The junction had 12 bases not matched to a gene; V was cut back by 5 bases and J by 4 bases. The CDR3 is 17 residues long. The CDR3: CASSDLAVTSGGYEQYF. In DNA, the CDR3 is TGTGCCAGCAGCGACTTGGCGGTGACTAGCGGGGGTTACGAGCAGTACTTC.

The chain uses TRBV4-1 and TRBJ1-2; 12 positions agree with TRBD1. Trimming at V came to 0 bases and at J to 5 bases, leaving 4 bases not matched to a gene. The germline gives CDR1 MGHRA, CDR2 YSYEKL. This CDR3 comprises 16 residues. This chain's CDR3 is CASSQDTGQGAYGYTF. The DNA of the CDR3 is TGCGCCAGCAGCCAAGATACGGGACAGGGGGCATATGGCTACACCTTC.

The chain has TRBV29-1 and TRBJ2-5; the match to TRBD1 covers 7 bases. The V and J ends lost 7 bases and 1 base, in that order; junction bases with no gene match: 9. The CDR3 is 14 amino acids. From germline, CDR1 is SQVTM and CDR2 ANQGSEA. The CDR3 spells CSADRARGQETQYF. CDR3 nucleotides: TGCAGCGCCGACAGGGCCAGGGGCCAAGAGACCCAGTACTTC.

J is TRBJ1-2 and V is TRBV6-5; 11 bases agree with TRBD1. V lost 6 bases, J lost 8 bases, and 5 bases stayed unmatched. Germline-derived CDR1 and CDR2 are MNHEY and SVGAGI. The CDR3 contains 13 residues. The CDR3 here is CASSRDRGAGYTF. In nucleotides, the CDR3 is TGTGCCAGCAGCAGGGACAGGGGGGCGGGCTACACCTTC.

The V and J genes are TRBV2 and TRBJ1-5; unclear D gene. The CDR3 extends over 14 amino acids. The germline CDR1 and CDR2 sequences are SNHLY and FYNNEI. Trimming took 8 bases from V and 5 from J, leaving 16 bases between them. CDR3 bases: TGTGCCAGCGCGGTTCAATCAAGCGATCAGCCCCAGCATTTT. Its protein is CASAVQSSDQPQHF.

The chain employs TRBV27 and TRBJ1-1; 9 bases agree with TRBD1. The trim removed 6 bases at V and 1 base at J, leaving 3 bases unmatched. CDR3 length: 14 amino acids. The V gene's germline CDR1 is MNHEY and CDR2 SMNVEV (reference sequence). In DNA form, the CDR3 reads TGTGCCAGCAGCCGGGGACAGGGGAACACTGAAGCTTTCTTT. The encoded protein is CASSRGQGNTEAFF.

The chain joins TRBV7-9 to TRBJ2-5; 10 bases agree with TRBD1. The CDR3 sequence is 16 residues long. Germline V gene lookup returns CDR1 SEHNR and CDR2 FQNEAQ (reference sequence). V trimming: 5 bases; J trimming: 1 base; junction bases outside the gene matches: 7. The CDR3 sequence: CASSPGTGVSQETQYF. The DNA for the CDR3 is TGTGCCAGCAGCCCCGGGACAGGGGTATCCCAAGAGACCCAGTACTTC. Full variable domain (missing parts from reference TRBV7-9 and TRBJ2-5): DTGVSQNPRHKITKRGQNVTFRCDPISEHNRLYWYRQTLGQGPEFLTYFQNEAQLEKSRLLSDRFSAERPKGSFSTLEIQRTEQGDSAMYLCASSPGTGVSQETQYFGPGTRLLVL.

This chain joins TRBV6-5 and TRBJ2-3, with 8 positions matching TRBD2. This CDR3 has 15 residues. Germline V gives CDR1 MNHEY, CDR2 SVGAGI. The V segment lost 4 bases and the J segment 1 base; nucleotides outside the gene matches: 4. This CDR3 reads CASSWMRGGTDTQYF. The CDR3 DNA sequence: TGTGCCAGCAGTTGGATGCGGGGGGGCACAGATACGCAGTATTTT.

This rearrangement joins TRBV6-6 to TRBJ2-1; 8 bases are shared with TRBD2. The CDR3 covers 13 residues. The germline gives CDR1 MNHNY, CDR2 SVGAGI (reference sequence). V lost 8 bases to trimming and J lost 3 bases; unmatched junction nucleotides: 3. The CDR3 reads CASVRGGYNEQFF. For the CDR3, the DNA is TGTGCCAGCGTCCGGGGGGGCTACAATGAGCAGTTCTTC.

CDR3 protein: CASSQPVLAGSYNEQFF. CDR3 nucleotide sequence: TGTGCCAGCTCACAACCGGTACTAGCGGGGAGCTACAATGAGCAGTTCTTC. The rearrangement links TRBV18 to TRBJ2-1, with 10 bases lining up with TRBD2. Germline V gene data show CDR1 as KGHSH and CDR2 as LQKENI. The CDR3 length is 17 residues. J gave up 3 bases and V 4 bases, and 9 bases lay outside the gene matches.

This clone turned up a few times. The V gene is TRBV6-1, the J gene TRBJ1-2; 7 positions match TRBD1. With V trimmed by 6 bases and J by 5 bases, 6 bases remained unmatched. CDR3 length equals 13 residues. Germline V gives CDR1 MNHNS, CDR2 SASEGT. The CDR3 is CASSPQGRYGYTF. In nucleotides, the CDR3 is TGTGCCAGCAGCCCACAGGGGAGGTATGGCTACACCTTC.

J is TRBJ1-2 and V is TRBV7-8; 11 bases align to TRBD1. With 4 bases clipped from V and 5 bases from J, the junction kept 6 bases outside the gene matches. This CDR3 region has 15 residues. In germline, CDR1 is SGHVS, CDR2 FQNEAQ. CDR3 protein: CASSSLGTGGYGYTF. The CDR3 DNA reads as TGTGCCAGCAGCTCCCTCGGGACAGGGGGTTATGGCTACACCTTC.

This chain joins TRBV5-6 and TRBJ2-5; 8 nucleotides align to TRBD1. V trimming: 6 bases; J trimming: 4 bases; junction bases outside the gene matches: 8. This CDR3 is built from 14 residues. The V gene's germline CDR1 is SGHDT and CDR2 YYEEEE. CDR3 in amino acids: CASTMQGARETQYF. The CDR3 DNA reads TGTGCCAGCACTATGCAGGGGGCTAGAGAGACCCAGTACTTC.

The chain links TRBV7-9 to TRBJ1-4; TRBD1 might be the D (5 bases). The CDR3 consists of 12 residues. Trimming removed 1 base from V and 11 bases from J, with 8 bases in between. Germline lookup yields CDR1 SEHNR and CDR2 FQNEAQ (reference sequence). The CDR3 protein is CASSLVGGKLFF. Written as DNA, the CDR3 is TGTGCCAGCAGCTTAGTGGGGGGGAAACTGTTTTTT. Together with reference TRBV7-9 and TRBJ1-4, the CDR3 gives the full variable domain: DTGVSQNPRHKITKRGQNVTFRCDPISEHNRLYWYRQTLGQGPEFLTYFQNEAQLEKSRLLSDRFSAERPKGSFSTLEIQRTEQGDSAMYLCASSLVGGKLFFGSGTQLSVL.

The chain has TRBV4-3 and TRBJ1-1, with D perhaps TRBD1 (6 bases). This CDR3 is 13 amino acids long. Germline V lookup: CDR1 LGHNA, CDR2 YSLEER. Trimming left V 0 bases short and J 10 bases short, with 12 bases between. This CDR3 reads CASSQDVTQGAFF. The CDR3 DNA is TGCGCCAGCAGCCAAGATGTGACACAGGGAGCTTTCTTT.

The chain links TRBV7-9 to TRBJ1-2; 7 positions agree with TRBD1. CDR1 and CDR2 (germline): SEHNR, FQNEAQ (reference sequence). With V trimmed by 1 base and J by 10 bases, 6 bases remained unmatched. This CDR3 comprises 13 residues. This CDR3 is CASSLEGARNYTF. The CDR3 bases are TGTGCCAGCAGCTTAGAGGGGGCTAGGAACTACACCTTC.

The chain has TRBV11-2 and TRBJ2-7, with TRBD1 matching 7 bases. The CDR3 length is 16 residues. Germline CDR1 and CDR2: SGHAT and FQNNGV. V shed 3 bases and J 4 bases; nucleotides not matched to a gene: 12. CDR3 residues: CASSFPTGMITYEQYF. In nucleotides, the CDR3 is TGTGCCAGCAGCTTCCCGACAGGGATGATTACTTACGAGCAGTACTTC.

CDR3: CASSVPGLATISYNEQFF. CDR3 DNA: TGCGCCAGCAGCGTGCCGGGACTAGCAACCATCTCCTACAATGAGCAGTTCTTC. This chain joins TRBV5-1 and TRBJ2-1; 9 bases line up with TRBD2. The trim removed 4 bases at V and 0 bases at J, leaving 11 bases unmatched. Germline V gene data show CDR1 as SGHRS and CDR2 as YFSETQ. The CDR3 totals 18 residues.

The V and J genes are TRBV9 and TRBJ1-4, with D tentatively TRBD1 (5 bases). Germline CDR1 and CDR2: SGDLS and YYNGEE. The V end lost 0 bases, the J end lost 8 bases, and 17 bases lay between the germline ends. The CDR3 extends over 16 amino acids. The CDR3 region has the DNA TGTGCCAGCAGCGTAGGCAGGGCCAGTTTCGGGGAAAAACTGTTTTTT. Its translation is CASSVGRASFGEKLFF.

This clone was observed a single time. The chain has TRBV7-9 and TRBJ2-1; 14 bases map to TRBD2. Germline loops: CDR1 SEHNR, CDR2 FQNEAQ (reference sequence). The CDR3 covers 16 residues. V dropped 5 bases and J dropped 3; count of bases not matched to a gene: 3. This CDR3 is CASSPTSGGVYNEQFF. DNA for the CDR3: TGTGCCAGCAGCCCGACTAGCGGGGGGGTCTACAATGAGCAGTTCTTC.

V gene TRBV2 combines with J gene TRBJ2-7; 8 positions match TRBD2. Per the germline V gene, CDR1 is SNHLY and CDR2 is FYNNEI. This CDR3 comprises 15 residues. Losses at the gene ends were 4 bases for V and 1 base for J; bases not matched to a gene: 6. The CDR3 is CASSVFAGGSYEQYF. In DNA form, the CDR3 reads TGTGCCAGCAGTGTTTTTGCGGGGGGATCCTACGAGCAGTACTTC.

V and J are TRBV5-1 and TRBJ2-1, with 9 bases that match TRBD2. CDR3 length equals 17 residues. Germline V gives CDR1 SGHRS, CDR2 YFSETQ. Unmatched junction bases numbered 7, after V lost 0 bases and J lost 3 bases. This CDR3 reads CASSLVVAGENYNEQFF. As DNA, the CDR3 is TGCGCCAGCAGCTTGGTAGTAGCGGGGGAAAACTACAATGAGCAGTTCTTC.

This clone was observed a few times. CDR3: CASSSPGGGYTF. The CDR3 DNA follows: TGTGCCAGCAGTTCCCCAGGAGGTGGCTACACCTTC. This chain uses TRBV6-5 with TRBJ1-2; no reliable D call. The CDR3 sequence is 12 residues long. Trimming removed 4 bases from V and 7 bases from J, with 10 bases in between. The germline V gene encodes CDR1 MNHEY and CDR2 SVGAGI.

The genes are TRBV4-1 and TRBJ1-3, with D perhaps matching TRBD1 (5 bases). The CDR3 has 16 amino acids. Germline CDR1 reads MGHRA; CDR2 reads YSYEKL. Between the trimmed V and J ends, which lost 4 bases and 2 bases, there was a span of 15 bases. CDR3 in amino acids: CASSRGGGYTGNTIYF. The CDR3 nucleotides read TGCGCCAGCAGCCGCGGGGGAGGGTACACTGGAAACACCATATATTTT.